Listed here are 15 T cell receptor beta chains from one sample, sequenced in a study of blood T cells in healthy people across ages. Primed by a sample-barcoded 5' primer and a J-beta primer mix, a second PCR proceeded for about 7 to 11 cycles. TCRdb reanalysed the 5' RACE reads using MiXCR and keeps one entry per CDR3 protein. This sample has some 930,000 distinct CDR3 sequences, with almost 30% found just once. These data were also filed under a second study, of T cells of mothers and their children.

Sequencing was performed on blood. Receptor source: a middle-aged woman in good health.

This clonotype was observed many times. The chain combines TRBV15 with TRBJ2-7, with 14 bases identical to TRBD2. Germline-derived CDR1 and CDR2 are LNHNV and YYDKDF (reference sequence). Trimming at V came to 3 bases and at J to 10 bases, leaving 11 bases not matched to a gene. The CDR3 has 16 residues. The CDR3 spells CATSSGRGLAGEIQYF. Here the CDR3 DNA reads TGTGCCACCAGCAGCGGCCGGGGACTAGCGGGGGAGATCCAGTACTTC.

This clonotype was seen a handful of times. The genes are TRBV29-1 and TRBJ2-4; TRBD1 aligns across 7 bases. Germline CDR1 is SQVTM and CDR2 is ANQGSEA. The CDR3 loop spans 12 amino acids. J was trimmed by 13 bases and V by 6 bases; bases with no gene match: 12. This CDR3 reads CSVTGNYNEQYF. The DNA for the CDR3 is TGCAGCGTGACAGGGAACTACAATGAGCAGTACTTC.

V gene TRBV20-1 combines with J gene TRBJ2-1; the D gene is possibly TRBD2 (6 bases). This CDR3 spans 14 amino acids. Deletions cut 3 bases from V and 0 bases from J, with 9 bases between. Germline V gene lookup returns CDR1 DFQATT and CDR2 SNEGSKA (reference sequence). DNA for the CDR3: TGCAGTGCTAGGGGGGGAGACTCCTACAATGAGCAGTTCTTC. It specifies CSARGGDSYNEQFF.

The gene calls are TRBV9 and TRBJ1-5, with TRBD1 matching over 7 bases. With 7 bases clipped from V and 2 bases from J, the junction kept 9 bases outside the gene matches. Germline loops: CDR1 SGDLS, CDR2 YYNGEE. The CDR3 spans 15 residues. The DNA of the CDR3 is TGTGCCAGCGACAGGGACGGGAATGGCAATCAGCCCCAGCATTTT. Its translation is CASDRDGNGNQPQHF.

The chain recombines TRBV18 with TRBJ2-7, with a tentative D call TRBD1 (5 bases). Germline CDR1 KGHSH, CDR2 LQKENI. The CDR3 length is 13 residues. V dropped 2 bases and J dropped 5 bases, with 10 bases sitting between them. In nucleotides, the CDR3 is TGTGCCAGCTCACCATGGGTAGGGGACGAGCAGTACTTC. It is translated as CASSPWVGDEQYF.

This clonotype has only a few counts. This may come from a read error, since a much larger clone is one base off. The chain combines TRBV6-5 with TRBJ1-4; maybe TRBD1 (5 bases). Looked up from germline, CDR1 is MNHEY and CDR2 is SVGAGI. The CDR3 runs to 13 residues. In DNA form, the CDR3 reads TGTGCCAGCAGTTACACCTCTGGGGGAAAACGGTTTTTT. Protein: CASSYTSGGKRFF.

The CDR3 spells CASSQAFVGSYEQYF. The DNA for the CDR3 is TGTGCCAGCAGCCAAGCGTTCGTGGGCTCCTACGAGCAGTACTTC. This sequence joins TRBV3-1 and TRBJ2-7; no definite D call. V shed 1 base and J shed 0 bases, with 10 bases lying between them. The CDR3 consists of 15 residues. In germline, CDR1 is LGHDT, CDR2 YNNKEL (reference sequence).

Worth noting for this clonotype: The germline gene is not matched at one end of the junction; a read error may be the cause. The chain combines TRBV29-1 with TRBJ2-3; possibly TRBD1 for D (5 bases). The CDR3 consists of 14 residues. Germline assignment: CDR1 SQVTM and CDR2 ANQGSEA. The CDR3, as DNA: TGCAGCGTTGATCGCAGGGATTCCACAGATACGGAGTATTTT. Translating it yields CSVDRRDSTDTEYF.

This clonotype was seen ten or more times. This chain joins TRBV29-1 and TRBJ1-2; D unresolved. The germline V gene encodes CDR1 SQVTM and CDR2 ANQGSEA. The CDR3 has 12 residues. V gave up 1 base and J gave up 5 bases, with 8 bases separating them. CDR3 coding DNA: TGCAGCGTTGAAGTCTACGGATATGGCTACACCTTC. Translated: CSVEVYGYGYTF.

This clonotype was seen repeatedly, ten times or more. This chain connects TRBV28 to TRBJ2-7, with D perhaps matching TRBD1 (5 bases). In germline, CDR1 is MDHEN, CDR2 SYDVKM. The CDR3 runs to 15 residues. V was cut by 5 bases and J by 1 base, with 15 bases left in between. CDR3 amino acids: CASSPPRQWSYEQYF. In DNA form, the CDR3 reads TGTGCCAGCAGTCCCCCCCGACAGTGGTCCTACGAGCAGTACTTC.

This chain joins TRBV10-3 and TRBJ2-5; 8 bases are a match to TRBD1. Germline V gene lookup returns CDR1 ENHRY and CDR2 SYGVKD. CDR3 length: 17 amino acids. The ends lost 2 bases at V and 4 bases at J; junction bases unmatched: 12. CDR3 DNA: TGTGCCATCAGTGAGCCGATCGGAGACAGGGGTGGAGAGACCCAGTACTTC. It specifies CAISEPIGDRGGETQYF.

The V and J genes are TRBV30 and TRBJ1-2; 7 positions match TRBD1. Germline CDR1 and CDR2: GTSNPN and SVGIG (reference sequence). Trimming cost V 4 bases and J 0 bases; bases outside gene matches: 5. The CDR3 has 14 residues. CDR3 DNA: TGTGCCTGGACCGGGACAGTGTCTAACTATGGCTACACCTTC. It translates to CAWTGTVSNYGYTF.

V gene TRBV4-1 combines with J gene TRBJ1-6; D is unclear. V shed 1 base and J shed 4 bases, with 8 bases lying between them. Looked up from germline, CDR1 is MGHRA and CDR2 is YSYEKL. CDR3 length equals 15 residues. CDR3 amino acids: CASSQVRQYNSPLHF. CDR3 nucleotide sequence: TGCGCCAGCAGCCAAGTCCGCCAATATAATTCACCCCTCCACTTT.

As regards this clonotype: A read error may be the cause here, since a much bigger clone is one base away. The chain employs TRBV29-1 and TRBJ1-5; 7 bases fit TRBD1. Per the germline V gene, CDR1 is SQVTM and CDR2 is ANQGSEA. The CDR3 spans 15 residues. As DNA, the CDR3 is TGCGGCGTTGAGGCCGGAGGACAGGCCGGAGGACCCCAGCATTTT. Translation gives CGVEAGGQAGGPQHF.

This clonotype was counted a few times. CDR3 coding DNA: TGCGCCAGCAGCTTTGGTAGTGGGGAAGGAACTGAAGCTTTCTTT. Residues: CASSFGSGEGTEAFF. The chain carries TRBV5-1 and TRBJ1-1; D gene uncertain. The ends were cut back, 2 bases at V and 5 bases at J, with 16 bases in the middle. Germline V gene lookup returns CDR1 SGHRS and CDR2 YFSETQ. The CDR3 spans 15 residues.